The clone carrying this T cell receptor (beta chain) was observed a single time. What it recognizes is unknown. This sample is part of a study of T cell responses to AZD1222 COVID-19 vaccine. Study findings and constraints: Across the whole spike, CD4 TCRs peaked at regions 160-218 and 743-854.

V was clipped by 3 bases and J by 4 bases; unmatched bases: 10. CDR1 and CDR2 from the germline V gene are SGHAT and FQNNGV. CDR3 size: 18 residues. Method: immunoSEQ multiplex PCR; TCRdb's copy keeps in-frame clones and lacks some. Of some 100,000 clones listed, approximately 90% are singletons. The sequence was collected from an adult in good health. Sequences were derived from peripheral blood, sampled on day 0 of AZD1222 vaccination. The chain joins TRBV11-2 to TRBJ2-1, with TRBD2 matching 12 bases. CDR3 sequence: CASSFGTSGRYLYNEQFF. CDR3 in DNA: TGTGCCAGCAGCTTCGGGACTAGCGGGCGATATCTGTACAATGAGCAGTTCTTC.